The 4 T cell receptor beta chains reported below all come from one sample, sequenced in a study of cytomegalovirus exposure and HLA in healthy donors. In the PCR, 60 Vbeta and 13 Jbeta primers were used. Only in-frame clones appear in the TCRdb table, and some are missing; sequencing was by immunoSEQ multiplex PCR. The sample has some 99,000 clones, 69% seen once. Sequences were obtained from PBMCs. Every receptor here comes from a female donor in good health and CMV-seronegative.

This clone was detected only once. Other DNA sequences in the same sample also yield this CDR3. The chain uses TRBV14 and TRBJ2-7; TRBD2 agrees at 10 bases. Germline V CDR1 and CDR2: SGHDN, FVKESK. The CDR3 has 15 amino acids. V was clipped by 0 bases and J by 1 base; unmatched bases: 0. In DNA form, the CDR3 reads TGTGCCAGCAGCCAAGAAGCGGGAGGGTCCTACGAGCAGTACTTC. Protein product: CASSQEAGGSYEQYF. Combining the CDR3 with reference TRBV14 and TRBJ2-7 gives the whole variable domain EAGVTQFPSHSVIEKGQTVTLRCDPISGHDNLYWYRRVMGKEIKFLLHFVKESKQDESGMPNNRFLAERTGGTYSTLKVQPAELEDSGVYFCASSQEAGGSYEQYFGPGTRLTVT.

The sample holds one count of this clone. The chain carries TRBV15 and TRBJ1-4; D call uncertain. Germline lookup yields CDR1 LNHNV and CDR2 YYDKDF (reference sequence). V lost 4 bases and J lost 0, with 12 bases in between. This CDR3 is built from 16 residues. DNA for the CDR3: TGTGCCACCAGCAAGGACGGAGGGACAACTAATGAAAAACTGTTTTTT. Encoded protein: CATSKDGGTTNEKLFF.

This chain uses TRBV7-9 with TRBJ1-1, with TRBD1 matching over 7 bases. The CDR3 covers 15 residues. Looked up from germline, CDR1 is SEHNR and CDR2 is FQNEAQ (reference sequence). Trimming removed 5 bases from V and 1 base from J; junction bases left unmatched: 7. This CDR3 reads CASSPRRQGNTEAFF. DNA of the CDR3: TGTGCCAGCAGCCCCCGCCGACAGGGGAACACTGAAGCTTTCTTT.

A few counts support this clone. The CDR3 reads CASSATSGEQFF. CDR3 nucleotide sequence: TGTGCCAGCAGTGCCACTAGCGGTGAGCAGTTCTTC. The V call is TRBV28, the J call TRBJ2-1; 8 positions agree with TRBD2. CDR3 size: 12 residues. Germline V gene sequence: CDR1 MDHEN, CDR2 SYDVKM. Trimming at V came to 5 bases and at J to 9 bases, leaving 3 bases not matched to a gene.